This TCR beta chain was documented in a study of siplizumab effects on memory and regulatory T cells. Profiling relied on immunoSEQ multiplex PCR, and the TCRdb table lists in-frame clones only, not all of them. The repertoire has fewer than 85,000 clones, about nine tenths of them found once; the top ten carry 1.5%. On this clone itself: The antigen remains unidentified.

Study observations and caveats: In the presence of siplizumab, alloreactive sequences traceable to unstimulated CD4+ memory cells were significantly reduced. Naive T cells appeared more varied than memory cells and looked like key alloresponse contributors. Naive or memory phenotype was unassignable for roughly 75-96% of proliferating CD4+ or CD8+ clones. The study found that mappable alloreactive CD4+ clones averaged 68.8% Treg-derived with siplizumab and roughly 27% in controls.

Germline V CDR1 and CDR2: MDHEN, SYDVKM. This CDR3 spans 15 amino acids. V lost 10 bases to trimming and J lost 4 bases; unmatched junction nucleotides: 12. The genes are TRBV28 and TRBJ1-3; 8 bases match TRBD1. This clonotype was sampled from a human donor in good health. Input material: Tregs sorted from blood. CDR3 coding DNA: TGTGCCACCTCCGGGACAGGAGGTTCCGGAAACACCATATATTTT. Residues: CATSGTGGSGNTIYF.